Listed here are 17 T cell receptor beta chains from one sample, sequenced in a study of STAT3 mutations in large granular lymphocyte leukemia. Repertoires were generated with immunoSEQ multiplex PCR, while TCRdb's copy carries only in-frame clones and drops some. The data hold almost 5,500 clones, with around half observed a single time. No antigen has been assigned to these receptors. The study, taken as a whole, reports: At least one immunodominant TCR beta clonotype appeared in every T-cell large granular lymphocyte leukemia patient.

Sequences were obtained from peripheral blood mononuclear cells. The receptors derive from a woman aged 70 to 79 with T-cell large granular lymphocyte leukemia. Some clones in this sample may be carry-over from other donors' samples.

V and J are TRBV18 and TRBJ2-5; TRBD2 agrees at 7 bases. The CDR3 spans 14 residues. The V gene end was trimmed by 6 bases and the J gene end by 4 bases; junction bases not matched to a gene: 8. Germline values: CDR1 KGHSH, CDR2 LQKENI. CDR3 sequence: CASSAAGEGETQYF. In DNA, the CDR3 is TGTGCCAGCTCGGCGGCGGGAGAGGGAGAGACCCAGTACTTC.

This clone counts as large (0.1 to 1%). The chain's CDR3 is CASSPDYVGEQFF. Written as DNA, the CDR3 is TGTGCCAGCAGCCCGGACTACGTCGGTGAGCAGTTCTTC. This sequence joins TRBV5-4 and TRBJ2-1; tentatively, D is TRBD2 (6 bases). Germline loops: CDR1 SGHNT, CDR2 YYREEE (reference sequence). CDR3 length: 13 amino acids. Trimming took 4 bases from V and 9 from J, leaving 14 bases between them. Filled out from reference TRBV5-4 and TRBJ2-1, the complete variable domain reads ETGVTQSPTHLIKTRGQQVTLRCSSQSGHNTVSWYQQALGQGPQFIFQYYREEENGRGNFPPRFSGLQFPNYSSELNVNALELDDSALYLCASSPDYVGEQFFGPGTRLTVL.

This clone has a handful of counts. This chain connects TRBV7-9 to TRBJ2-7; 10 nucleotides align to TRBD1. Germline CDR1 reads SEHNR; CDR2 reads FQNEAQ (reference sequence). CDR3 length: 15 amino acids. With 3 bases clipped from V and 5 bases from J, the junction kept 7 bases outside the gene matches. The CDR3 reads CASSFLDRGHHEQYF. DNA for the CDR3: TGTGCCAGCAGCTTCTTAGACAGGGGGCATCACGAGCAGTACTTC. The full variable domain, with the rest looked up from reference TRBV7-9 and TRBJ2-7, is DTGVSQNPRHKITKRGQNVTFRCDPISEHNRLYWYRQTLGQGPEFLTYFQNEAQLEKSRLLSDRFSAERPKGSFSTLEIQRTEQGDSAMYLCASSFLDRGHHEQYFGPGTRLTVT.

This chain's CDR3 is CAWSVPGGNIQYF. CDR3 bases: TGTGCCTGGAGTGTACCAGGGGGGAACATTCAGTACTTC. V is TRBV30 and J is TRBJ2-4; D might be TRBD1 (7 bases). Germline V gene sequence: CDR1 GTSNPN, CDR2 SVGIG (reference sequence). V lost 0 bases to trimming and J lost 7 bases, with 10 bases between them. The CDR3 is 13 residues long. The full variable domain, its missing parts supplied by reference TRBV30 and TRBJ2-4, is SQTIHQWPATLVQPVGSPLSLECTVEGTSNPNLYWYRQAAGRGLQLLFYSVGIGQISSEVPQNLSASRPQDRQFILSSKKLLLSDSGFYLCAWSVPGGNIQYFGAGTRLSVL.

This sequence joins TRBV7-9 and TRBJ1-1, with D possibly matching TRBD1 (6 bases). This CDR3 has 14 residues. Trimming pared 8 bases from V and 4 bases from J, leaving 17 bases between. CDR1 SEHNR and CDR2 FQNEAQ come from the germline V gene (reference sequence). CDR3 sequence (DNA): TGTGCCAGCGGTACTTCCTCAGGGGTCACTGAAGCTTTCTTT. Translation: CASGTSSGVTEAFF.

The V gene is TRBV12-5, the J gene TRBJ1-1; D possibly corresponds to TRBD1 (6 bases). This CDR3 spans 14 amino acids. CDR1 and CDR2 from the germline V gene are LGHNT and FRNRAP. With 4 bases removed from V and 3 bases from J, the gap between germline ends came to 12 bases. CDR3 nucleotide sequence: TGTGCTAGTGGTTACTACCCAGGGGACACTGAAGCTTTCTTT. Translation: CASGYYPGDTEAFF. Full variable domain (missing parts from reference TRBV12-5 and TRBJ1-1): DARVTQTPRHKVTEMGQEVTMRCQPILGHNTVFWYRQTMMQGLELLAYFRNRAPLDDSGMPKDRFSAEMPDATLATLKIQPSEPRDSAVYFCASGYYPGDTEAFFGQGTRLTVV.

The genes are TRBV18 and TRBJ2-5; D unresolved. Between the trimmed V and J ends, which lost 6 bases and 5 bases, there was a span of 10 bases. The germline gives CDR1 KGHSH, CDR2 LQKENI. The CDR3 contains 12 residues. CDR3: CASSPYRETQYF. The CDR3 DNA reads TGTGCCAGCTCCCCTTATAGGGAGACCCAGTACTTC.

In DNA form, the CDR3 reads TGTGCCAGCTCGGACTCCGGGGGCTATGGCTACACCTTC. Translation gives CASSDSGGYGYTF. The chain has TRBV7-9 and TRBJ1-2; tentative D call: TRBD1 (5 bases). The V end lost 8 bases, the J end lost 4 bases, and 14 bases lay between the germline ends. Germline CDR1 is SEHNR and CDR2 is FQNEAQ (reference sequence). The CDR3 covers 13 residues.

V usage is TRBV6-5 and J usage is TRBJ1-2; D ambiguous. Germline values: CDR1 MNHEY, CDR2 SVGAGI. This CDR3 region has 15 residues. V gave up 6 bases and J gave up 1 base, with 15 bases separating them. This chain's CDR3 is CASSQYSMGNYGYTF. CDR3 bases: TGTGCCAGCAGCCAATACTCCATGGGTAACTATGGCTACACCTTC.

The V call is TRBV18, the J call TRBJ1-1; a weak D match, TRBD1 (5 bases). V dropped 8 bases and J dropped 7 bases, with 8 bases sitting between them. This CDR3 contains 10 residues. Germline lookup yields CDR1 KGHSH and CDR2 LQKENI. CDR3 region: CASRDSEAFF. CDR3 in DNA: TGTGCCAGCAGAGACAGTGAAGCTTTCTTT.

This chain connects TRBV5-4 to TRBJ2-5, with TRBD1 matching over 10 bases. The germline gives CDR1 SGHNT, CDR2 YYREEE (reference sequence). The CDR3 runs to 14 residues. The ends lost 3 bases at V and 3 bases at J; junction bases unmatched: 2. The DNA of the CDR3 is TGTGCCAGCAGCTGGGACAGGGGAGAAGAGACCCAGTACTTC. Its protein is CASSWDRGEETQYF.

The CDR3 here is CASRSTVSGANVLTF. In nucleotides, the CDR3 is TGTGCCAGCAGATCGACAGTGTCTGGGGCCAACGTCCTGACTTTC. V and J are TRBV5-5 and TRBJ2-6, with D possibly being TRBD1 (5 bases). Trimming stripped 5 bases from V and 1 base from J, with 10 bases between. Germline V lookup: CDR1 SGHKS, CDR2 YYEKEE (reference sequence). The CDR3 runs to 15 residues.

This sequence joins TRBV5-1 and TRBJ1-4; unclear D gene. The germline V gene encodes CDR1 SGHRS and CDR2 YFSETQ. Trimming left V 0 bases short and J 8 bases short, with 14 bases between. CDR3 length: 15 amino acids. The chain's CDR3 is CASSLGRLKGEKLFF. DNA of the CDR3: TGCGCCAGCAGCTTGGGTCGCCTCAAAGGAGAAAAACTGTTTTTT.

Only a few counts were recorded for this clone. The chain carries TRBV10-3 and TRBJ2-7, with D tentatively TRBD1 or TRBD2 (6 bases each). V lost 6 bases and J lost 1, with 16 bases in between. The CDR3 sequence is 15 residues long. Germline lookup yields CDR1 ENHRY and CDR2 SYGVKD. The CDR3 bases are TGTGCCATCAGAGACCGCGGGACATCTTCCTACGAGCAGTACTTC. Translating gives CAIRDRGTSSYEQYF.

This clone showed up just a few times. The chain couples TRBV5-1 to TRBJ2-5, with D unclear. Germline V lookup: CDR1 SGHRS, CDR2 YFSETQ. The CDR3 sequence is 15 residues long. Trimming shortened V by 2 bases and J by 0 bases, and 11 bases separated the two germline ends. The CDR3 DNA sequence: TGCGCCAGCAGCTTATGGAAGTGGGACCAAGAGACCCAGTACTTC. Translation gives CASSLWKWDQETQYF. The full variable domain, in which reference TRBV5-1 and TRBJ2-5 provide the parts outside the CDR3, is KAGVTQTPRYLIKTRGQQVTLSCSPISGHRSVSWYQQTPGQGLQFLFEYFSETQRNKGNFPGRFSGRQFSNSRSEMNVSTLELGDSALYLCASSLWKWDQETQYFGPGTRLLVL.

This clone was seen only a few times. The rearrangement joins TRBV5-1 to TRBJ2-3; 12 nucleotides agree with TRBD2. This CDR3 is 16 amino acids long. From germline, CDR1 is SGHRS and CDR2 YFSETQ. The V and J ends lost 0 bases and 2 bases, in that order; junction bases with no gene match: 1. This CDR3 is CASSLGLAGDTDTQYF. CDR3 bases: TGCGCCAGCAGCTTGGGACTAGCGGGGGACACAGATACGCAGTATTTT.

The V gene is TRBV25-1, the J gene TRBJ1-4, with 9 bases aligning to TRBD1. The CDR3 has 15 residues. CDR1 and CDR2 from the germline V gene are MGHDK and SYGVNS. Trimming took 3 bases from V and 6 from J; bases not matched to a gene: 5. The CDR3 protein is CASSDRDRVDEKLFF. The DNA for the CDR3 is TGTGCCAGCAGTGACCGGGACAGGGTGGATGAAAAACTGTTTTTT. Full variable domain (remainder filled in from reference TRBV25-1 and TRBJ1-4): EADIYQTPRYLVIGTGKKITLECSQTMGHDKMYWYQQDPGMELHLIHYSYGVNSTEKGDLSSESTVSRIRTEHFPLTLESARPSHTSQYLCASSDRDRVDEKLFFGSGTQLSVL.